The clone carrying this T cell receptor beta chain was seen only a few times. Antigen: not known. The data derive from a study of blood T cells in healthy people across ages. Findings and limits, study-wide: Researchers said unsorted PBMCs prevented a conclusive naive versus antigen-experienced comparison.

A second PCR of about 7 to 12 cycles used a sample-barcoded 5' primer and a J-beta primer mix. Tagging of each cDNA molecule was performed by a template-switch adaptor with 12 random nucleotides. Each sample provided no less than 3 million CDR3-containing paired-end reads. One entry per CDR3 protein results from TCRdb running MiXCR on the 5' RACE reads. The table shows approximately 1.5 million distinct CDR3 sequences, with approximately 43% occurring only once. Germline loops: CDR1 MNHEY, CDR2 SVGAGI. The CDR3 loop spans 14 amino acids. The ends were cut back, 2 bases at V and 4 bases at J, with 9 bases in the middle. In each sample, at least 7 million PBMCs were isolated.

This TCR came from a woman aged 18-35 years in good health. This chain uses TRBV6-5 with TRBJ1-5; D gene ambiguous. The sequencing sample was made of blood. CDR3 protein: CASSYGPKNQPQHF. CDR3 coding DNA: TGTGCCAGCAGTTACGGGCCTAAAAATCAGCCCCAGCATTTT.